The 15 T cell receptor beta chains reported below all come from one sample, sequenced in a study of blood T cell repertoires in COVID-19. TCRdb's copy holds only in-frame clones and misses some; the assay was immunoSEQ multiplex PCR. The sample contains about 250,000 clones, about 91% of which appear only once. Sample: peripheral blood. All receptors come from a man older than 75 with acute or convalescent COVID-19.

About this clone itself: Distinct nucleotide sequences in the sample also encode this CDR3. The chain combines TRBV7-8 with TRBJ2-5; TRBD1 agrees at 9 bases. CDR3 length: 15 amino acids. Germline values: CDR1 SGHVS, CDR2 FQNEAQ. With V trimmed by 4 bases and J by 2 bases, 5 bases remained unmatched. The CDR3: CASSSGQGRQETQYF. CDR3 in DNA: TGTGCCAGCAGCTCGGGACAGGGAAGACAAGAGACCCAGTACTTC.

The chain links TRBV28 to TRBJ1-6, with unresolved D. Deletions cut 6 bases from V and 10 bases from J, with 13 bases between. The CDR3 is made up of 13 amino acids. Per germline, CDR1 MDHEN and CDR2 SYDVKM. The CDR3 loop is CASSPDWMSPLHF. The CDR3 DNA reads TGTGCCAGCAGCCCAGACTGGATGTCACCCCTCCACTTT.

In its sample, this clone was seen once. V gene TRBV19 combines with J gene TRBJ1-1, with 7 bases identical to TRBD1. V lost 5 bases, J lost 1 base, and 7 bases stayed unmatched. Germline V gene data show CDR1 as LNHDA and CDR2 as SQIVND (reference sequence). The CDR3 has 15 residues. CDR3 DNA sequence: TGTGCCAGTAGTGACTCGACAGGGCCGAACACTGAAGCTTTCTTT. Its translation is CASSDSTGPNTEAFF.

The chain joins TRBV7-3 to TRBJ2-1; 9 bases fit TRBD2. Germline V gene lookup returns CDR1 SGHTA and CDR2 FQGTGA. The CDR3 is 15 amino acids. V lost 3 bases and J lost 5; bases outside the gene matches: 5. The CDR3 DNA reads as TGTGCCAGCAGCTTCGATAGCGGGAGACACAATGAGCAGTTCTTC. Translating it yields CASSFDSGRHNEQFF.

This chain joins TRBV7-2 and TRBJ2-5, with D possibly matching TRBD1 (6 bases). Germline V gives CDR1 SGHTA, CDR2 FQGNSA. The length of the CDR3 is 15 residues. Trimming shortened V by 2 bases and J by 0 bases, and 10 bases separated the two germline ends. CDR3 DNA: TGTGCCAGCAGCTTATTCGGACAGAACCAAGAGACCCAGTACTTC. Its translation is CASSLFGQNQETQYF.

V gene TRBV13 combines with J gene TRBJ2-7; D possibly corresponds to TRBD1 (6 bases). CDR1 and CDR2 (germline): PRHDT, FYEKMQ (reference sequence). Trimming removed 4 bases from V and 7 bases from J, with 14 bases in between. CDR3 size: 13 residues. The CDR3 nucleotides are TGTGCCAGCAGCTCTAACACAGGGTTTGAGCAGTACTTC. Translation gives CASSSNTGFEQYF.

This clone has more than one count but fewer than ten. This sample includes further DNA sequences coding for the same CDR3. This rearrangement joins TRBV6-5 to TRBJ1-5, with a possible D match to TRBD1 (5 bases). The V gene's germline CDR1 is MNHEY and CDR2 SVGAGI. V was shortened by 2 bases and J by 7 bases, with 12 bases between the two germline ends. The CDR3 runs 14 residues. The CDR3 DNA sequence: TGTGCCAGCAGTTACGGGGGGGTGGGGCAGCCCCAGCATTTT. Amino acids: CASSYGGVGQPQHF.

This chain connects TRBV29-1 to TRBJ2-3; 10 bases map to TRBD2. Germline V lookup: CDR1 SQVTM, CDR2 ANQGSEA. This CDR3 region has 13 residues. J gave up 1 base and V 7 bases, and 2 bases lay outside the gene matches. In DNA, the CDR3 is TGCAGCGCAGGGACTAGCGGCACAGATACGCAGTATTTT. Its translation is CSAGTSGTDTQYF.

The chain has TRBV29-1 and TRBJ2-2; D is perhaps TRBD1 (5 bases). CDR1 and CDR2 from the germline V gene are SQVTM and ANQGSEA. This CDR3 spans 12 amino acids. Trimming took 4 bases from V and 3 from J, leaving 6 bases between them. CDR3 DNA sequence: TGCAGCGTTGCAGGGCACACCGGGGAGCTGTTTTTT. It is translated as CSVAGHTGELFF.

The rearrangement links TRBV7-2 to TRBJ2-3; TRBD1 aligns across 9 bases. Germline V gene lookup returns CDR1 SGHTA and CDR2 FQGNSA. V trimming: 5 bases; J trimming: 2 bases; junction bases outside the gene matches: 8. This CDR3 has 16 residues. CDR3 sequence (DNA): TGTGCCAGCAGCCCCTCGGGACAGGGATTCACAGATACGCAGTATTTT. Translated: CASSPSGQGFTDTQYF. Filled out from reference TRBV7-2 and TRBJ2-3, the complete variable domain reads GAGVSQSPSNKVTEKGKDVELRCDPISGHTALYWYRQSLGQGLEFLIYFQGNSAPDKSGLPSDRFSAERTGGSVSTLTIQRTQQEDSAVYLCASSPSGQGFTDTQYFGPGTRLTVL.

This chain joins TRBV6-5 and TRBJ2-7; 8 bases match TRBD2. The CDR3 loop spans 15 amino acids. Germline CDR1 MNHEY, CDR2 SVGAGI. Trimming cost V 4 bases and J 4 bases; bases outside gene matches: 9. The CDR3 sequence: CASSSRAGDSYEQYF. The CDR3 nucleotides are TGTGCCAGCAGTTCCCGAGCGGGAGACTCTTACGAGCAGTACTTC.

The sample holds a few counts of this clone. The chain joins TRBV3-1 (or the pseudogene TRBV3-2) to TRBJ2-1, with 9 bases matching TRBD2. V trimming: 6 bases; J trimming: 4 bases; junction bases outside the gene matches: 19. Germline V lookup: CDR1 LGHDT, CDR2 YNNKEL (reference sequence). This CDR3 has 19 amino acids. CDR3 DNA: TGTGCCAGCAGGGCCATAGCGGGAGAAGGCGGTGAGGGGTACAATGAGCAGTTCTTC. It codes for CASRAIAGEGGEGYNEQFF.

This chain connects TRBV27 to TRBJ2-1; weak D call: TRBD1 (7 bases). The V and J ends lost 6 bases and 4 bases respectively, with 16 bases between them. The CDR3 has 15 residues. Germline V lookup: CDR1 MNHEY, CDR2 SMNVEV (reference sequence). The CDR3 DNA reads as TGTGCCAGCAGGATAGACAGGGACTCATACAATGAGCAGTTCTTC. Its translation is CASRIDRDSYNEQFF.

The chain is built from TRBV5-5 and TRBJ2-5; possibly TRBD2 for D (5 bases). Trimming took off 2 bases at V and 5 bases at J, with 7 bases between the two ends. Germline V gene sequence: CDR1 SGHKS, CDR2 YYEKEE (reference sequence). The CDR3 has 12 residues. The CDR3 spells CASSFWRETQYF. The CDR3 DNA follows: TGTGCCAGCAGCTTTTGGAGGGAGACCCAGTACTTC. The full variable domain, in which reference TRBV5-5 and TRBJ2-5 provide the parts outside the CDR3, is DAGVTQSPTHLIKTRGQQVTLRCSPISGHKSVSWYQQVLGQGPQFIFQYYEKEERGRGNFPDRFSARQFPNYSSELNVNALLLGDSALYLCASSFWRETQYFGPGTRLLVL.

The chain combines TRBV5-1 with TRBJ2-1, with unresolved D. The CDR3 contains 16 residues. CDR1 is SGHRS, CDR2 YFSETQ, per germline. The ends were cut back, 0 bases at V and 0 bases at J, with 10 bases in the middle. CDR3 sequence (DNA): TGCGCCAGCAGCTTGGAGGCGGTCTACTCCTACAATGAGCAGTTCTTC. Translated: CASSLEAVYSYNEQFF.